This TCR beta chain was identified in a study of shared clonotypes between healthy human individuals. Study-wide results and limits: Despite large depth, sorted-subset datasets appeared incompletely sequenced. Sampling used blood alone; tissue repertoires probably differ. Deeper or shallower sequencing was expected to change how clonotypes are shared among donors.

This clone was counted only a few times. Antigen: not known. Splitting of each subset's genomic DNA was done evenly across several immunoSEQ plates. Only in-frame clones appear in the TCRdb table, and some are missing; sequencing was by immunoSEQ multiplex PCR. This table has 2 million to 2.5 million clones, over 85% appearing once. The V and J ends lost 4 bases and 4 bases respectively, with 18 bases between them. Per germline, CDR1 SGHRS and CDR2 YFSETQ. The CDR3 runs 16 residues. Sequencing was performed on naive CD4+ T cells from PBMCs. Indicated subset: CD45RA+ positively selected. This receptor was identified in a man aged 18 to 29 in good health. Some clones in this sample may be carry-over from other donors' samples. This sequence joins TRBV5-1 and TRBJ1-5; tentative D call: TRBD1 (5 bases). Written as DNA, the CDR3 is TGCGCCAGCAGCCCCAATCCTAGAGGGACGAATCAGCCCCAGCATTTT. Its protein is CASSPNPRGTNQPQHF.